The 3 T cell receptor beta chains in this list originate from one sample, sequenced in a study of T cell responses to AZD1222 COVID-19 vaccine. Using immunoSEQ multiplex PCR, the repertoire was profiled, and TCRdb retains in-frame clones only, with some absent. The sample lists about 180,000 clones; about 86% were seen once. The starting material was peripheral blood, obtained on day 0 of AZD1222 vaccination. The receptors originated from an adult in good health.

This rearrangement joins TRBV5-1 to TRBJ2-1; the D gene is possibly TRBD1 (6 bases). The CDR3 covers 14 residues. V lost 6 bases and J lost 7, with 17 bases in between. Germline loops: CDR1 SGHRS, CDR2 YFSETQ. CDR3 loop: CASIPDSLGNEQFF. DNA for the CDR3: TGCGCCAGCATCCCGGACAGCTTGGGGAATGAGCAGTTCTTC.

The chain has TRBV5-1 and TRBJ2-7, with a possible D match to TRBD1 (6 bases). V was pared by 2 bases and J by 2 bases, with 17 bases between. Germline CDR1 SGHRS, CDR2 YFSETQ. This CDR3 is 16 amino acids long. CDR3 region: CASSFSPDRETYEQYF. The CDR3, as DNA: TGCGCCAGCAGCTTTTCCCCGGACAGAGAAACCTACGAGCAGTACTTC.

The genes are TRBV7-3 and TRBJ2-2; 8 nucleotides line up with TRBD2. The V segment lost 4 bases and the J segment 0 bases; nucleotides outside the gene matches: 10. From germline, CDR1 is SGHTA and CDR2 FQGTGA. This CDR3 is built from 18 residues. The CDR3 spells CASSSSAPGGANTGELFF. The CDR3 DNA follows: TGTGCCAGCAGCTCTTCCGCTCCGGGGGGGGCGAACACCGGGGAGCTGTTTTTT.